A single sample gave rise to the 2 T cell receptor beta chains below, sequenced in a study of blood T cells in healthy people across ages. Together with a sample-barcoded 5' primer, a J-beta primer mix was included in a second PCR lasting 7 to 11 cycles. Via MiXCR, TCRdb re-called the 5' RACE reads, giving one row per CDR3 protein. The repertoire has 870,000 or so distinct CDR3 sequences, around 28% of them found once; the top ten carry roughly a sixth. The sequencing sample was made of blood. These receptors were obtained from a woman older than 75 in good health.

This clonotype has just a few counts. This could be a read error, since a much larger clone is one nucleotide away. The CDR3 DNA is TGTGCCATCAGTGATGGGATAGATACGCAGTATTTT. Translating gives CAISDGIDTQYF. This chain links TRBV10-3 with TRBJ2-3; no clear D. The CDR3 has 12 residues. Trimming cost V 3 bases and J 5 bases, with 6 bases left between them. Germline CDR1 is ENHRY and CDR2 is SYGVKD.

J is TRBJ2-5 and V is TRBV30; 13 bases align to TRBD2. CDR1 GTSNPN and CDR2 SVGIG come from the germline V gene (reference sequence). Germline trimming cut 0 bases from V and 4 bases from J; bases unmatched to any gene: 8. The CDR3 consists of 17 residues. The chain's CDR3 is CAWSVRRTSGGSETQYF. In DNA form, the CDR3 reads TGTGCCTGGAGTGTACGACGGACTAGCGGGGGATCAGAGACCCAGTACTTC.